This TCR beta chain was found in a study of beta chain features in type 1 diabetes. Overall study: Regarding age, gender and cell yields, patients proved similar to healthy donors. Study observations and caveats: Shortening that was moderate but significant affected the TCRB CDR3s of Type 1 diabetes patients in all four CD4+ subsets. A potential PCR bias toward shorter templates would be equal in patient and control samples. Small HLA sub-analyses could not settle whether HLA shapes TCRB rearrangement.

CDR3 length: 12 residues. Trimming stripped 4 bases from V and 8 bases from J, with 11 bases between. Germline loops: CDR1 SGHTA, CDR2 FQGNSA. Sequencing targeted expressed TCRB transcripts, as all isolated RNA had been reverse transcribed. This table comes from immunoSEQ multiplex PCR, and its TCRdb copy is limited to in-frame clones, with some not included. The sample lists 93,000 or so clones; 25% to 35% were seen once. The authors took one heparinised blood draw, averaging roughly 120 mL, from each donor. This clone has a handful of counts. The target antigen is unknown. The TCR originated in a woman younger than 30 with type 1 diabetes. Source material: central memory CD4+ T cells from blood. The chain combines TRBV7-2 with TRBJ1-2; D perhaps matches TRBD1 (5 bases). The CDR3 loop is CASSSQGYGYTF. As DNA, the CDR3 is TGTGCCAGCAGCTCGCAGGGTTACGGCTACACCTTC. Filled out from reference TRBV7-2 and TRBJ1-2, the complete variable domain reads GAGVSQSPSNKVTEKGKDVELRCDPISGHTALYWYRQSLGQGLEFLIYFQGNSAPDKSGLPSDRFSAERTGGSVSTLTIQRTQQEDSAVYLCASSSQGYGYTFGSGTRLTVV.